Included here is one TCR beta chain sequence, with context. Its specificity is unknown. PCR amplification relied on 60 Vbeta primers (plus 13 Jbeta primers). Libraries were prepared by immunoSEQ multiplex PCR; TCRdb keeps only in-frame clonotypes and omits some of them. This sample has roughly 120,000 clones; about 90% occur once, and the top ten carry 1.5% to 2%. The germline V gene has CDR1 MNHNY and CDR2 SVGAGI (reference sequence). Trimming took 6 bases from V and 3 from J, leaving 11 bases between them. CDR3 length: 13 amino acids. This record belongs to a study of cytomegalovirus exposure and HLA in healthy donors. Study-wide results and limits: Later on, an analysis found that several of the most significant clusters appeared to be linked to common viral pathogens, which included parvovirus B19. A later analysis linked a missense variant in DCLRE1C to the trimming of TCR beta V and J genes. Per published reports, the classifier diagnosed cytomegalovirus status with high specificity and sensitivity. Equally common other TCR beta chains were less clonally expanded than HLA-associated ones, a later analysis found.

The origin of this receptor is a man aged 40-55 years in good health and CMV-seronegative. The chain carries TRBV6-6 and TRBJ1-1; D gene unclear. What was sequenced was PBMCs. As DNA, the CDR3 is TGTGCCAGCAGCCAGGCCTCGGACACTGAAGCTTTCTTT. Protein sequence: CASSQASDTEAFF.